The present T cell receptor gamma chain was sequenced within a study of human gamma delta and Vdelta1 T cells. This clone rates as medium-sized. Antigen unknown. Losses at the gene ends were 0 bases for V and 5 bases for J; bases not matched to a gene: 10. The CDR3 runs to 15 residues. The germline gives CDR1 GITISATS, CDR2 ISYDGTV (reference sequence). TCRdb processed the PCR reads again with the CATT caller. In the table there are some 5,000 gamma-chain clones, 25% to 35% of which are singletons. Sequenced: Vdelta1 gamma-delta T cells from blood grown in culture (DOT cells). The receptor was isolated from a human donor in good health. The chain recombines TRGV9 with TRGJ1 or TRGJ2. Written as DNA, the CDR3 is TGTGCCTTGTGGGAGGTGCTGGTAGGAAATTATAAGAAACTCTTT. It yields the protein CALWEVLVGNYKKLF.